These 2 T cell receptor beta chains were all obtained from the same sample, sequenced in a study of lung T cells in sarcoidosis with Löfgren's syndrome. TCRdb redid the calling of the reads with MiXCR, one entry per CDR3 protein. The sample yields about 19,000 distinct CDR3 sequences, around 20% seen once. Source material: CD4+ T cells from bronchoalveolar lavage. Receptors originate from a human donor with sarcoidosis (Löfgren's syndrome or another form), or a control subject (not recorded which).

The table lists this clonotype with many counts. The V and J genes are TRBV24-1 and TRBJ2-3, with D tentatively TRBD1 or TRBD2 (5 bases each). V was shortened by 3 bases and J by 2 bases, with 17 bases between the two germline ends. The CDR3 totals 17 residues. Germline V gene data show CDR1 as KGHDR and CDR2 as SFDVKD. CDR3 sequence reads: CATSDPTRGRNTDTQYF. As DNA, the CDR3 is TGTGCCACCAGTGATCCTACGAGGGGAAGGAACACAGATACGCAGTATTTT.

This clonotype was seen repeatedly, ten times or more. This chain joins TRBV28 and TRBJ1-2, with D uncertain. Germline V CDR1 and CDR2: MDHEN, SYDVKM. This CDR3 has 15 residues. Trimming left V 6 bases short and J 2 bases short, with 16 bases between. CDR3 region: CASSRPRTGNYGYTF. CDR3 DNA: TGTGCCAGCAGCCGACCCCGGACGGGCAACTATGGCTACACCTTC.